This record concerns one TCR beta chain sequence. Its antigen remains unidentified. One base away there is no much larger clone; base qualities are not given. These data belong to a study of shared clonotypes between healthy human individuals (dated by TCRdb to the early 2020s). About the full investigation: Three men and a couple of women, aged 18 to 49 years, made up the cohort. Per donor, three plates each were used for CD4 naive and CD4 memory, two for CD8 naive, and one for CD8 memory. To estimate repertoire size and how much clonotype sharing occurs between individuals, the study deeply sequenced the blood TCR repertoires of about five healthy adults. To increase sequencing depth and limit assay-specific biases, different laboratories used diverse techniques to prepare libraries and sequence TCR repertoires. Each donor's leukapheresis produced roughly between roughly 0.9 and 8.9 billion PBMCs. Here is what the overall study found, with its caveats: When a few donors were compared, the shared fraction of clonotypes was about 5% for naive CD4, about 4% for naive CD8, 2.3% for memory CD4, and around 0.37% for memory CD8. Because the study included only a small number of donors, the genetic and exposure-history diversity represented was limited. Larger estimated clonotype richness was generally found for naive subsets than for memory subsets. Compared with non-shared clonotypes, the clonotypes found in all four sorted-subset donors had higher generation probabilities. Sampling was limited to blood, and TCR repertoires in tissue likely differ from TCR repertoires in blood. Rarefaction of sorted-subset datasets indicated incomplete sequencing despite the large sequencing depth. Based on pairwise subsampling, the degree of clonotype sharing among donors was expected to be affected by sequencing depth.

The CDR3 spans 16 residues, from the cysteine through the phenylalanine. The CDR3 DNA has 48 bases and is translated from base 1. Per the germline V gene, SGHRS is the CDR1 and YFSETQ is the CDR2. V is shortened by 0 bases, J by 0 bases, and the region joining them spans 10 bases. Healthy HIV-negative adults with no recently reported acute infections or vaccinations were included as donors. All donors were Caucasian adults living in Nashville, Tennessee, USA. CD4+ T cells were enriched by magnetic negative selection, after which naive cells were positively selected on CD45RA and the negative fraction was taken as the memory subset. Blood was collected by leukapheresis, and PBMCs were isolated by Ficoll-Histopaque density gradient centrifugation and then cryopreserved in liquid nitrogen vapor phase. Analytical flow cytometry was used to check the purity and quantity of every magnetically sorted T cell population. Each sorted fraction had its genomic DNA isolated and then quantified by UV absorbance on a Nanodrop 2000c.

Using the deep immunoSEQ assay, TCR CDR3 regions were amplified from genomic DNA by multiplex PCR. Extracted genomic DNA from each cell subset was spread evenly across all wells of several immunoSEQ 96-well plates, with each plate serving as a replicate. For sorted subsets, roughly 190 ng of genomic DNA, equivalent to around 29,000 T cell genomes, went into each replicate PCR. Purified libraries were quantified with a Qubit 3.0 fluorometer, sized on a Bioanalyzer 2100, and re-quantified with the KAPA Library Quantification kit. Every immunoSEQ 96-well plate was sequenced on a dedicated single-read 150-cycle Illumina NextSeq 550 flow cell. As for the authors' bioinformatics: The immunoSEQ output contained only junctional sequences without quality scores, so filtering could not match that applied to full-length reads. Sequences were annotated with PyIR, a Python wrapper for IgBLAST v1.9, using IMGT germline references to assign V/J genes and CDR3. Reads were filtered out if the reads had weak V/J assignments (E-value above 1e-6), no CDR3, stop codons, out-of-frame junctions, or ambiguous translated residues. A V3J clonotype was defined by an identical inferred V gene, J gene, and CDR3 amino acid sequence. Percentage overlap between repertoires was computed as shared unique clonotypes divided by the size of the smaller repertoire. RTK rarefaction, the Chao1 estimator, and Recon v2.1 estimates of unobserved clonotypes were used to assess repertoire richness. Generation probabilities for all TCRbeta clonotypes obtained by the gDNA method from a handful of donors were computed using OLGA. Imported from immuneACCESS, the table was reduced by TCRdb to in-frame sequences with V and J called. These copies leave out some clones; in studies compared against another copy, an unresolved V gene accounts for under half, and the cause of the remainder is not known. V, J and clone size are those of that table, while D and trimming were read from the DNA. The sample table holds roughly 2 million clones, of which roughly 95% were seen once. 0.1% to 0.15% of the sample lies in the top ten.

The TCR comes from a man between 18 and 29 years old in good health. Recombination linked TRBV5-1 to TRBJ2-1, with no confidently assigned D gene. Material: naive CD4+ T cells sorted from blood. The sample's cell subset or site, from its label and the paper: CD45RA+ positively selected. The DNA reads TGCGCCAGCAGCTTGGCCGAAGCGCGCTCCTACAATGAGCAGTTCTTC. This sequence encodes CASSLAEARSYNEQFF.